Following are 26 T cell receptor beta chains from one sample sequenced in a study of T cell changes during pregnancy in multiple sclerosis. Sequencing was performed with immunoSEQ multiplex PCR; in TCRdb, only in-frame clones are kept and a portion is missing. The table includes tens of thousands of clones, about 90% detected once. Here the sequenced sample was peripheral blood, taken in the second trimester of pregnancy. These receptors were collected from a female donor with multiple sclerosis, enrolled in a pregnancy study.

Remarks on this clone: At one of its ends the junction is not consistent with the germline gene, which may arise from a read error. The J gene is TRBJ1-5, the V gene TRBV19; 10 bases match TRBD1. The CDR3 extends over 16 amino acids. Germline V gene data show CDR1 as LNHDA and CDR2 as SQIVND (reference sequence). The CDR3 region is CASSIGTGTGDQPQHF. The CDR3 nucleotides are TGTGCCAGTAGCATAGGGACCGGGACAGGGGATCAGCCCCAGCATTTT.

The chain employs TRBV7-6 and TRBJ1-6, with TRBD1 matching over 12 bases. CDR3 length equals 17 residues. After removal of 0 bases from V and 10 bases from J, the junction contained 7 bases not matched to a gene. Per the germline V gene, CDR1 is SGHVS and CDR2 is FNYEAQ. The DNA for the CDR3 is TGTGCCAGCAGCTTAGCCGGGACAGGGGGCTTTAAATCACCCCTCCACTTT. Protein: CASSLAGTGGFKSPLHF.

The chain's CDR3 is CATSRDAVSSYNEQFF. The CDR3 DNA sequence: TGTGCCACCAGCAGAGACGCGGTGAGCTCCTACAATGAGCAGTTCTTC. The V and J genes are TRBV15 and TRBJ2-1; D uncertain. There are 16 residues in the CDR3. The germline V gene has CDR1 LNHNV and CDR2 YYDKDF (reference sequence). V lost 0 bases and J 0 bases, leaving 9 bases between the germline ends.

The chain links TRBV28 to TRBJ1-3; tentatively, D is TRBD1 (5 bases). This CDR3 has 13 amino acids. Germline-derived CDR1 and CDR2 are MDHEN and SYDVKM. Trimming shortened V by 8 bases and J by 16 bases, and 24 bases separated the two germline ends. The CDR3 nucleotides read TGTGCCAGCTCCCCATCGGTCCGGGGGAGCGTCTATTTT. Protein sequence: CASSPSVRGSVYF.

The count of this clone is one. This chain joins TRBV11-2 and TRBJ2-3, with 12 nucleotides matching TRBD2. Germline V CDR1 and CDR2: SGHAT, FQNNGV. J lost 5 bases, V lost 1 base, and 7 bases had no gene match. The CDR3 runs 17 residues. The CDR3 sequence: CASSLVLAGGLGDTQYF. The CDR3 bases are TGTGCCAGCAGCTTAGTGCTAGCGGGGGGGCTAGGAGATACGCAGTATTTT. The full variable domain, completed using reference TRBV11-2 and TRBJ2-3, is EAGVAQSPRYKIIEKRQSVAFWCNPISGHATLYWYQQILGQGPKLLIQFQNNGVVDDSQLPKDRFSAERLKGVDSTLKIQPAKLEDSAVYLCASSLVLAGGLGDTQYFGPGTRLTVL.

Concerning this clone: One junction end disagrees with the germline gene, perhaps due to a read error. The chain carries TRBV10-3 and TRBJ1-2, with 7 positions matching TRBD1. Germline CDR1 and CDR2: ENHRY and SYGVKD. The CDR3 runs 13 residues. The CDR3, as DNA: TGTGCCATCGGTGACAGGGTTAACTATGGCTACACCTTC. Its protein product is CAIGDRVNYGYTF.

The J gene is TRBJ2-5, the V gene TRBV29-1, with D unclear. The CDR3 is made up of 12 amino acids. V shed 5 bases and J shed 5 bases, with 12 bases lying between them. Germline CDR1 reads SQVTM; CDR2 reads ANQGSEA. CDR3: CSVSARLETQYF. The CDR3 DNA sequence: TGCAGCGTTAGTGCTAGATTGGAGACCCAGTACTTC.

This sequence joins TRBV10-3 and TRBJ2-1, with TRBD2 identical over 8 bases. J lost 0 bases, V lost 0 bases, and 4 bases had no gene match. The CDR3 extends over 17 amino acids. Germline V gives CDR1 ENHRY, CDR2 SYGVKD. CDR3 region: CAISESKGTSSYNEQFF. The CDR3, as DNA: TGTGCCATCAGTGAGTCGAAGGGGACTAGCTCCTACAATGAGCAGTTCTTC.

This clone was seen only once. The V gene is TRBV7-6, the J gene TRBJ2-7; maybe TRBD2 (6 bases). V was pared by 5 bases and J by 0 bases, with 11 bases between. The CDR3 has 14 residues. Germline V gene data show CDR1 as SGHVS and CDR2 as FNYEAQ. In nucleotides, the CDR3 is TGTGCCAGCAGCCCGAGGGACTTCTCCTACGAGCAGTACTTC. Translation: CASSPRDFSYEQYF.

This clone was recorded many times. V is TRBV2 and J is TRBJ1-6; D gene ambiguous. Germline CDR1 reads SNHLY; CDR2 reads FYNNEI. The CDR3 is made up of 13 amino acids. V shed 11 bases and J shed 7 bases, with 15 bases lying between them. Written as DNA, the CDR3 is TGTGCCGGCCGACCTAGCCCGAATTCACCCCTCCACTTT. This codes for CAGRPSPNSPLHF.

This clone was seen once. CDR3 sequence: CASSEGRTVNSPLHF. DNA for the CDR3: TGTGCCAGCAGTGAAGGGAGGACAGTTAATTCACCCCTCCACTTT. The chain is built from TRBV6-1 and TRBJ1-6; TRBD1 is a possible D gene (6 bases). The germline V gene has CDR1 MNHNS and CDR2 SASEGT. This CDR3 spans 15 amino acids. Trimming removed 1 base from V and 6 bases from J, with 10 bases in between.

The rearrangement uses TRBV27 and TRBJ1-6, with unresolved D. This CDR3 is 15 amino acids long. Deletions cut 8 bases from V and 7 bases from J, with 18 bases between. The germline V gene encodes CDR1 MNHEY and CDR2 SMNVEV (reference sequence). The CDR3 spells CASSTPAGYNSPLHF. CDR3 nucleotides: TGTGCCAGCTCGACTCCCGCGGGGTACAATTCACCCCTCCACTTT.

This rearrangement joins TRBV5-1 to TRBJ1-1; TRBD1 is a possible D gene (6 bases). Trimming removed 1 base at V and 2 bases at J, with 24 bases between. The length of the CDR3 is 19 residues. Per the germline V gene, CDR1 is SGHRS and CDR2 is YFSETQ. CDR3: CASSLSGAGATFLNTEAFF. Here the CDR3 DNA reads TGCGCCAGCAGCTTGAGCGGGGCAGGGGCGACTTTTTTAAACACTGAAGCTTTCTTT.

The chain employs TRBV30 and TRBJ2-1; D may be TRBD1 (6 bases). CDR3 length: 14 residues. Germline values: CDR1 GTSNPN, CDR2 SVGIG (reference sequence). Trimming shortened V by 7 bases and J by 5 bases, and 18 bases separated the two germline ends. Here the CDR3 reads CASLNRVWDNEQFF. The CDR3 DNA reads as TGTGCCTCCCTTAACAGGGTCTGGGACAATGAGCAGTTCTTC.

The chain combines TRBV6-5 with TRBJ2-1; D possibly corresponds to TRBD2 (6 bases). V lost 2 bases to trimming and J lost 1 base, with 9 bases between them. The CDR3 is made up of 15 amino acids. From germline, CDR1 is MNHEY and CDR2 SVGAGI. DNA for the CDR3: TGTGCCAGCAGTTACGGGGACTCGTCCTACAATGAGCAGTTCTTC. Protein: CASSYGDSSYNEQFF.

The chain couples TRBV7-2 to TRBJ1-3; 8 nucleotides line up with TRBD1. This CDR3 has 16 amino acids. J gave up 0 bases and V 4 bases, and 5 bases lay outside the gene matches. Per the germline V gene, CDR1 is SGHTA and CDR2 is FQGNSA. Here the CDR3 DNA reads TGTGCCAGCAGCTCCCGGACAGGGAACTCTGGAAACACCATATATTTT. Residues: CASSSRTGNSGNTIYF.

The gene calls are TRBV19 and TRBJ1-5; 7 nucleotides match TRBD1. J lost 6 bases, V lost 3 bases, and 8 bases had no gene match. Germline CDR1 is LNHDA and CDR2 is SQIVND (reference sequence). The CDR3 has 15 residues. Written as DNA, the CDR3 is TGTGCCAGTAGTATTATTGACAGGGATGTTCAGCCCCAGCATTTT. This translates into CASSIIDRDVQPQHF.

The chain is built from TRBV7-3 and TRBJ2-1; 10 nucleotides line up with TRBD2. Germline assignment: CDR1 SGHTA and CDR2 FQGTGA. The CDR3 has 17 amino acids. V was pared by 4 bases and J by 2 bases, with 8 bases of the junction left unmatched. The chain's CDR3 is CASSSEGLAGAYNEQFF. The CDR3 nucleotides read TGTGCCAGCAGCTCGGAGGGGCTAGCGGGGGCCTACAATGAGCAGTTCTTC.

The chain recombines TRBV7-3 with TRBJ2-3, with 8 positions matching TRBD2. The V gene end was trimmed by 5 bases and the J gene end by 1 base; junction bases not matched to a gene: 8. CDR3 size: 16 residues. CDR1 and CDR2 (germline): SGHTA, FQGTGA. CDR3 region: CASSRGSGARTDTQYF. The CDR3 bases are TGTGCCAGCAGCCGGGGTAGCGGGGCCCGCACAGATACGCAGTATTTT.

The V gene is TRBV4-2, the J gene TRBJ2-3, with a weak D call TRBD1 (6 bases). The CDR3 spans 15 residues. From germline, CDR1 is LGHNA and CDR2 YNFKEQ. The germline V and J ends were trimmed by 0 bases and 0 bases, with 7 bases remaining between them. The CDR3 here is CASSQDRGSTDTQYF. CDR3 coding DNA: TGTGCCAGCAGCCAAGACAGGGGAAGCACAGATACGCAGTATTTT.

V and J are TRBV30 and TRBJ1-2, with D uncertain. The CDR3 runs to 12 residues. Germline V gives CDR1 GTSNPN, CDR2 SVGIG (reference sequence). V lost 3 bases to trimming and J lost 4 bases, with 9 bases between them. The CDR3 nucleotides are TGTGCCTGGAGCCCAGCGAGCTATGGCTACACCTTC. Translating it yields CAWSPASYGYTF.

V is TRBV7-8 and J is TRBJ2-5, with TRBD2 matching 7 bases. Germline-derived CDR1 and CDR2 are SGHVS and FQNEAQ. The CDR3 spans 14 residues. Trimming took 7 bases from V and 1 from J; bases not matched to a gene: 6. The CDR3 coding sequence is TGTGCCAGCATCCCCCCGGGAGGCCAAGAGACCCAGTACTTC. Residues: CASIPPGGQETQYF.

This chain links TRBV29-1 with TRBJ1-1, with TRBD1 matching 7 bases. V gave up 5 bases and J gave up 1 base; unmatched junction bases: 10. Germline lookup yields CDR1 SQVTM and CDR2 ANQGSEA. This CDR3 region has 15 residues. The CDR3 DNA reads TGCAGCGTTCTCCATCCACAGGGGAGGAACACTGAAGCTTTCTTT. Its translation is CSVLHPQGRNTEAFF.

This chain links TRBV7-9 with TRBJ1-1; D remains ambiguous. CDR1 SEHNR and CDR2 FQNEAQ come from the germline V gene (reference sequence). CDR3 length: 13 amino acids. The V end lost 4 bases, the J end lost 4 bases, and 10 bases lay between the germline ends. As DNA, the CDR3 is TGTGCCAGCAGCTACCGGGAGGGCACTGAAGCTTTCTTT. This sequence encodes CASSYREGTEAFF.

V is TRBV5-1 and J is TRBJ2-3, with D possibly matching TRBD1 (5 bases). The ends were cut back, 2 bases at V and 2 bases at J, with 6 bases in the middle. This CDR3 is built from 13 residues. CDR1 is SGHRS, CDR2 YFSETQ, per germline. DNA for the CDR3: TGCGCCAGCAGCTTCAGGGACACAGATACGCAGTATTTT. Translated: CASSFRDTDTQYF.

V and J are TRBV7-2 and TRBJ2-1, with TRBD1 identical over 9 bases. V lost 5 bases, J lost 6 bases, and 8 bases stayed unmatched. Germline V gene data show CDR1 as SGHTA and CDR2 as FQGNSA. The CDR3 covers 15 residues. The CDR3 DNA reads as TGTGCCAGCAGCCCTACTGACAGGGGGACCAATGAGCAGTTCTTC. Its protein is CASSPTDRGTNEQFF.